The present TCR beta chain was sequenced within a study of shared T cell receptors in the human thymus. The repertoire was sequenced with immunoSEQ multiplex PCR; TCRdb's copy has only in-frame clones and lacks some. This table holds roughly 500,000 clones, around three quarters found once. Germline loops: CDR1 LGHNA, CDR2 YNFKEQ. V lost 1 base and J lost 1, with 12 bases in between. This CDR3 region has 16 residues. The same specimen was also included in a second study, on human thymus T cells. As that report states: Apparent skewing of V and J gene usage characterized both thymic and blood repertoires. Thymic repertoires from unrelated individuals overlapped highly, related research reported.

The TCR comes from a boy younger than two with a congenital heart defect. The V call is TRBV4-2, the J call TRBJ2-3, with a tentative D call TRBD2 (5 bases). The sequenced material came from thymocytes. The DNA of the CDR3 is TGTGCCAGCAGCCAAGGGGGAGATGGCCGCACAGATACGCAGTATTTT. This gives the protein CASSQGGDGRTDTQYF.